The 26 T cell receptor beta chains presented below share a single source sample, sequenced in a study of control samples from healthy donors and cancer patients. Here immunoSEQ multiplex PCR was the method, and the copy in TCRdb shows in-frame clones only, minus some. Here the sample spans roughly 120,000 clones, 75% to 95% being singletons. The sample was blood. The source of these receptors is a human donor in good health. The donor label of this sample is uncertain.

The genes are TRBV9 and TRBJ1-1, with a tentative D call TRBD1 (5 bases). The germline V gene has CDR1 SGDLS and CDR2 YYNGEE. This CDR3 spans 14 amino acids. With 0 bases removed from V and 1 base from J, the gap between germline ends came to 7 bases. In nucleotides, the CDR3 is TGTGCCAGCAGCGTAGTGGGGCCGAACACTGAAGCTTTCTTT. It codes for CASSVVGPNTEAFF.

V is TRBV12-3 or TRBV12-4 and J is TRBJ1-2; D call uncertain. V was trimmed by 8 bases and J by 6 bases, leaving 7 bases between them. CDR3 size: 10 residues. For the CDR3, the DNA is TGTGCCAGCGTCGGGAATGGCTACACCTTC. Encoded protein: CASVGNGYTF.

The chain combines TRBV3-1 (or the pseudogene TRBV3-2) with TRBJ1-4, with TRBD1 matching over 7 bases. The CDR3 sequence is 16 residues long. J was trimmed by 4 bases and V by 1 base; bases with no gene match: 6. Germline lookup yields CDR1 LGHDT and CDR2 YNNKEL (reference sequence). The CDR3 DNA sequence: TGTGCCAGCAGCCAAGGGAGGGGACAGCATAATGAAAAACTGTTTTTT. Its translation: CASSQGRGQHNEKLFF.

V gene TRBV18 combines with J gene TRBJ2-5, with a possible D match to TRBD1 (6 bases). CDR3 length: 15 amino acids. The V end was cut by 6 bases, the J end by 5 bases, with 19 bases between. Germline V CDR1 and CDR2: KGHSH, LQKENI. The CDR3 reads CASSPRDTSGETQYF. In DNA, the CDR3 is TGTGCCAGCTCCCCCCGGGACACCTCCGGGGAGACCCAGTACTTC.

The chain joins TRBV12-3 or TRBV12-4 to TRBJ1-6; unclear D gene. V lost 3 bases to trimming and J lost 10 bases, with 10 bases between them. CDR3 length equals 13 residues. The CDR3 is CASSFSRDSPLHF. The DNA of the CDR3 is TGTGCCAGCAGTTTTTCCCGTGACTCACCCCTCCACTTT.

This chain links TRBV19 with TRBJ2-6, with D possibly matching TRBD1 (6 bases). The V end lost 4 bases, the J end lost 2 bases, and 21 bases lay between the germline ends. This CDR3 has 19 residues. In germline, CDR1 is LNHDA, CDR2 SQIVND (reference sequence). The DNA of the CDR3 is TGTGCCAGTAGTACCCTCGGACAGTTCGGGATCCCTGGGGCCAACGTCCTGACTTTC. This translates into CASSTLGQFGIPGANVLTF.

CDR3 sequence reads: CASSLGTVEAFF. Written as DNA, the CDR3 is TGCGCCAGCAGCTTGGGGACGGTTGAAGCTTTCTTT. This chain joins TRBV5-1 and TRBJ1-1; no clear D gene. Germline values: CDR1 SGHRS, CDR2 YFSETQ. V lost 0 bases to trimming and J lost 7 bases, with 7 bases between them. There are 12 residues in the CDR3. Full variable domain (outside the CDR3, taken from reference TRBV5-1 and TRBJ1-1): KAGVTQTPRYLIKTRGQQVTLSCSPISGHRSVSWYQQTPGQGLQFLFEYFSETQRNKGNFPGRFSGRQFSNSRSEMNVSTLELGDSALYLCASSLGTVEAFFGQGTRLTVV.

V and J are TRBV6-1 and TRBJ2-1; possibly TRBD1 or TRBD2 for D (6 bases each). Trimming removed 2 bases from V and 3 bases from J, with 14 bases in between. The CDR3 runs to 16 residues. Germline V lookup: CDR1 MNHNS, CDR2 SASEGT. As DNA, the CDR3 is TGTGCCAGCAGTGAAAATTCGGGGGCCGGCTACAATGAGCAGTTCTTC. This encodes CASSENSGAGYNEQFF.

The chain employs TRBV21-1 and TRBJ1-5. TRBV21-1 is a pseudogene. The CDR3 is 14 amino acids. CDR3 protein: CASSTRRNHQPQHF. CDR3 bases: TGTGCCAGCAGCACGCGACGGAATCATCAGCCCCAGCATTTT.

The chain is built from TRBV21-1 and TRBJ2-2. TRBV21-1 constitutes a pseudogene. The CDR3 is made up of 15 amino acids. In DNA form, the CDR3 reads TGTGCCAGCAGCAAAGTAGGCCTTAACACCGGGGAGCTGTTTTTT. This encodes CASSKVGLNTGELFF.

This sequence joins TRBV11-2 and TRBJ2-1; D unclear. The CDR3 spans 13 residues. Germline assignment: CDR1 SGHAT and CDR2 FQNNGV. Trimming cost V 5 bases and J 5 bases, with 10 bases left between them. The CDR3 sequence is CASSLPVHNEQFF. In DNA form, the CDR3 reads TGTGCCAGCAGCCTCCCAGTTCACAATGAGCAGTTCTTC.

The rearrangement uses TRBV24-1 and TRBJ1-2; TRBD1 might be the D (5 bases). Germline V gene lookup returns CDR1 KGHDR and CDR2 SFDVKD. The CDR3 loop spans 14 amino acids. V lost 2 bases and J 2 bases, leaving 8 bases between the germline ends. The CDR3, as DNA: TGTGCCACCAGTGATTCGGGACGGAACTATGGCTACACCTTC. Translation gives CATSDSGRNYGYTF.

The rearrangement joins TRBV11-1 to TRBJ2-3; D might be TRBD1 or TRBD2, each matching 5 bases. CDR1 and CDR2 (germline): SGHAT, FQDESV (reference sequence). The ends were cut back, 3 bases at V and 0 bases at J, with 10 bases in the middle. This CDR3 is built from 15 residues. The CDR3 nucleotides are TGTGCCAGCAGCTTCGGGACCTCTAGCACAGATACGCAGTATTTT. Amino acids: CASSFGTSSTDTQYF.

This clone was recorded only once. The chain combines TRBV4-2 with TRBJ2-1; no clear D. The CDR3 is 13 amino acids. The germline CDR1 and CDR2 sequences are LGHNA and YNFKEQ. V lost 3 bases, J lost 4 bases, and 7 bases lay in between. The DNA of the CDR3 is TGTGCCAGCAGCCACACCCCGTACAATGAGCAGTTCTTC. Encoded protein: CASSHTPYNEQFF.

The chain recombines TRBV19 with TRBJ1-1; weak D call: TRBD1 (5 bases). Germline V gene sequence: CDR1 LNHDA, CDR2 SQIVND (reference sequence). The CDR3 has 16 residues. The V end lost 1 base, the J end lost 1 base, and 13 bases lay between the germline ends. CDR3 sequence (DNA): TGTGCCAGTAGTATAGGCCAGGGTTGGGAGAACACTGAAGCTTTCTTT. This encodes CASSIGQGWENTEAFF.

V is TRBV7-9 and J is TRBJ1-4; D is uncertain. Germline lookup yields CDR1 SEHNR and CDR2 FQNEAQ (reference sequence). CDR3 length equals 15 residues. Trimming took off 5 bases at V and 4 bases at J, with 14 bases between the two ends. CDR3 in amino acids: CASSLEGGLNEKLFF. DNA for the CDR3: TGTGCCAGCAGCCTAGAGGGCGGCCTTAATGAAAAACTGTTTTTT.

In DNA, the CDR3 is TGTGCCAGCAGTTACTCGTCCAGCTATGGCTACACCTTC. Its translation: CASSYSSSYGYTF. The V gene is TRBV6-5, the J gene TRBJ1-2; D is ambiguous. The CDR3 loop spans 13 amino acids. The germline gives CDR1 MNHEY, CDR2 SVGAGI. V lost 0 bases and J lost 4, with 6 bases in between.

V gene TRBV3-1 (or the pseudogene TRBV3-2) combines with J gene TRBJ2-7, with D possibly being TRBD2 (5 bases). Germline CDR1 reads LGHDT; CDR2 reads YNNKEL (reference sequence). Trimming left V 1 base short and J 4 bases short, with 11 bases between. The CDR3 runs to 14 residues. DNA for the CDR3: TGTGCCAGCAGCCAAGTAGCCGGGGTTTACGAGCAGTACTTC. This gives the protein CASSQVAGVYEQYF.

The CDR3 here is CASRLNRVNPQHF. The DNA for the CDR3 is TGTGCCAGCAGACTTAACCGGGTCAATCCCCAGCATTTT. The chain recombines TRBV28 with TRBJ1-5; D unresolved. Between the trimmed V and J ends, which lost 6 bases and 10 bases, there was a span of 16 bases. The CDR3 totals 13 residues. Germline CDR1 MDHEN, CDR2 SYDVKM.

The chain has TRBV6-5 and TRBJ2-4; 10 positions match TRBD1. The CDR3 has 15 residues. Germline CDR1 and CDR2: MNHEY and SVGAGI. The junction had 7 bases not matched to a gene; V was cut back by 2 bases and J by 9 bases. The CDR3 DNA reads TGTGCCAGCAGTTACCAGGGACAGGGGATGGGCATTCAGTACTTC. This gives the protein CASSYQGQGMGIQYF.

This chain links TRBV30 with TRBJ1-1, with 9 bases matching TRBD1. The CDR3 loop spans 15 amino acids. Germline trimming cut 6 bases from V and 0 bases from J; bases unmatched to any gene: 8. The germline V gene encodes CDR1 GTSNPN and CDR2 SVGIG (reference sequence). The DNA for the CDR3 is TGTGCCTGCGCGCCGGGACAGGGTATGAACACTGAAGCTTTCTTT. It specifies CACAPGQGMNTEAFF.

The V gene is TRBV21-1, the J gene TRBJ1-1; the D call of TRBD1 is as the table states it, not checked on the DNA. TRBV21-1 is a pseudogene locus. CDR3 length: 16 residues. The CDR3 sequence: CASSKRWTGGSGEAFF. DNA of the CDR3: TGTGCCAGCAGCAAAAGGTGGACAGGGGGATCCGGTGAAGCTTTCTTT.

This sequence joins TRBV6-2 or TRBV6-3 and TRBJ1-2; a possible D gene is TRBD1 (5 bases). The CDR3 covers 13 residues. Trimming took off 5 bases at V and 5 bases at J, with 12 bases between the two ends. Germline V lookup: CDR1 MNHEY, CDR2 SVGEGT. The CDR3 sequence: CASSPQEPYGYTF. CDR3 coding DNA: TGTGCCAGCAGTCCACAGGAGCCTTATGGCTACACCTTC.

The chain joins TRBV7-9 to TRBJ1-3; no clear D gene. CDR1 SEHNR and CDR2 FQNEAQ come from the germline V gene (reference sequence). The V gene lost 5 bases and the J gene lost 1 base, with 3 bases spanning the gap. This CDR3 spans 12 amino acids. The chain's CDR3 is CASSVSGNTIYF. CDR3 coding DNA: TGTGCCAGCAGCGTGTCTGGAAACACCATATATTTT.

The rearrangement links TRBV10-2 to TRBJ2-5; D possibly matches TRBD1 or TRBD2 (6 bases each). The CDR3 spans 14 residues. Trimming took 8 bases from V and 1 from J, leaving 14 bases between them. Germline CDR1 reads WSHSY; CDR2 reads SAAADI. Written as DNA, the CDR3 is TGCGCCAGCTTTAGAGGGGGGCTCCAAGAGACCCAGTACTTC. Protein sequence: CASFRGGLQETQYF.

This clone has only one observation. The J gene is TRBJ1-5, the V gene TRBV28; D gene ambiguous. Looked up from germline, CDR1 is MDHEN and CDR2 is SYDVKM. Trimming left V 1 base short and J 6 bases short, with 7 bases between. The CDR3 loop spans 13 amino acids. CDR3: CASSLLFGQPQHF. The CDR3 DNA is TGTGCCAGCAGTTTATTATTTGGTCAGCCCCAGCATTTT. Based on the CDR3 plus reference TRBV28 and TRBJ1-5, the full variable domain is DVKVTQSSRYLVKRTGEKVFLECVQDMDHENMFWYRQDPGLGLRLIYFSYDVKMKEKGDIPEGYSVSREKKERFSLILESASTNQTSMYLCASSLLFGQPQHFGDGTRLSIL.